This T cell receptor (beta chain) was sequenced in a study of T cells in tumors after PD-1 blockade. Study summary: Either cemiplimab 350 mg every 2 weeks or pembrolizumab 200 mg every 3 weeks was given. During anti-PD-1 treatment, some patients continued daily vismodegib 150 mg. Whole-study results and caveats: Blood contained about 43% of the tumor's TCR clonotypes.

Here immunoSEQ multiplex PCR was the method, and the copy in TCRdb shows in-frame clones only, minus some. The profile shows 20,000 or so clones, about 84% of them singletons. Worth noting for this clone: Its cognate antigen is unknown.

Germline V gives CDR1 MGHRA, CDR2 YSYEKL. V was trimmed by 4 bases and J by 0 bases, leaving 9 bases between them. This CDR3 is built from 15 residues. This TCR came from a human donor with advanced basal cell or squamous cell carcinoma (not recorded which). Sequenced material: PBMCs, taken after anti-PD-1 therapy. J is TRBJ2-2 and V is TRBV4-1; no clear D gene. The CDR3 region is CASSLGNSNTGELFF. CDR3 DNA sequence: TGCGCCAGCAGCCTGGGAAACTCGAACACCGGGGAGCTGTTTTTT.